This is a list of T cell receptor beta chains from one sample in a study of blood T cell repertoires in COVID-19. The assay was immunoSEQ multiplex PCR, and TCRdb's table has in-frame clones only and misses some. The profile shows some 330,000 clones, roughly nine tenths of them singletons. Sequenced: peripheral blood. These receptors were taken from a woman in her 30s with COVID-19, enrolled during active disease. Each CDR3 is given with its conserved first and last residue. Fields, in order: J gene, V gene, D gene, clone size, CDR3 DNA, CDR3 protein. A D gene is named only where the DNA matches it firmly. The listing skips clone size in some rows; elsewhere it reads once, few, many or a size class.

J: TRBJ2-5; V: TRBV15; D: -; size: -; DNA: TGTGCCACCAGCAGAGACCCATCGGACATAGTAGAGACCCAGTACTTC; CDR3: CATSRDPSDIVETQYF
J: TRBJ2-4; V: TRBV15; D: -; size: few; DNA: TGTGCCACCAGCGCCCGAGGGGGAGACATTCAGTACTTC; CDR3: CATSARGGDIQYF
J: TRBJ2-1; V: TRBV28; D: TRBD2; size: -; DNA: TGTGCCAGCAGCCGCAGACTAGCGGGGTTTGAGCAGTTCTTC; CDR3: CASSRRLAGFEQFF
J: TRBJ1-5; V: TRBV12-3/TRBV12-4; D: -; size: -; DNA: TGTGCCAGCAGGAACCGGGAATGGGGGCCCCAGCATTTT; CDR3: CASRNREWGPQHF
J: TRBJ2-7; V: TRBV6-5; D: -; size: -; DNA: TGTGCCAGCAGGGGATACCAGGGATACGAGCAGTACTTC; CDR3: CASRGYQGYEQYF
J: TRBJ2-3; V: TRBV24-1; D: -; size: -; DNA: TGTGCCACCAGTGATTTGGGACGGACTAAGTATTTT; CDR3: CATSDLGRTKYF
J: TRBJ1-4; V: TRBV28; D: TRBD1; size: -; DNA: TGTGCCAGCAGGGGTGGGGGGACAGGAAATGAAAAACTGTTTTTT; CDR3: CASRGGGTGNEKLFF
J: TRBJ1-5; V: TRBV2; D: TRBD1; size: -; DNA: TGTGCCAGCAGGGTACAGGGGGCTAGGCAGCCCCAGCATTTT; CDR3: CASRVQGARQPQHF
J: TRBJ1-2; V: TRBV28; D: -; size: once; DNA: TGTGCCAGCAGTTTAACAGGATCGGTTAACTATGGCTACACCTTC; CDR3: CASSLTGSVNYGYTF
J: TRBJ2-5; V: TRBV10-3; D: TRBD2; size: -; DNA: TGTGCCATAGCGGGGGCGGGGGAGACCCAGTACTTC; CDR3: CAIAGAGETQYF
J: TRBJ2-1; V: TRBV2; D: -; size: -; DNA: TGTGCCAGCAGTGAAGGGCCCTCCAAGGAGCAGTTCTTC; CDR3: CASSEGPSKEQFF
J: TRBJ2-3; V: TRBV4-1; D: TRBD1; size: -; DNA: TGCGCCAGCAGCCAAGGGACAGGGAGCACAGATACGCAGTATTTT; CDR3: CASSQGTGSTDTQYF
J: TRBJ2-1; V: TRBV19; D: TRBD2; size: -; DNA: TGTGCCAGTACGGTAGCGGGGGGACTCAATGAGCAGTTCTTC; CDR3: CASTVAGGLNEQFF
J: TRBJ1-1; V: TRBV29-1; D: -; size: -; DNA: TGCAGCGTCGGACAGAGAATGAACACTGAAGCTTTCTTT; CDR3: CSVGQRMNTEAFF
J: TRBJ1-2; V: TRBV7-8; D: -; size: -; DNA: TGTGCCAGCAGCTTAGGGGGCAGGAGTCCGGATGGCTACACCTTC; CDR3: CASSLGGRSPDGYTF
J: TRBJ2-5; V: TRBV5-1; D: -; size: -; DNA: TGCGCCAGCAGCTTGGGTACCCGCCGGGAGACCCAGTACTTC; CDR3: CASSLGTRRETQYF
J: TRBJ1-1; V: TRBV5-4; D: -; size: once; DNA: TGTGCCAGCAGCCGGGTCTTGGGGGGTGGGAACACTGAAGCTTTCTTT; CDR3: CASSRVLGGGNTEAFF
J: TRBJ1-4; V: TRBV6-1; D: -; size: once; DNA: TGTGCCAGCAGTGAAGGGGGGGGAGGAGGAAATGAAAAACTGTTTTTT; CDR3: CASSEGGGGGNEKLFF
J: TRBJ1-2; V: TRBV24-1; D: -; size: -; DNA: TGTGCCACCAGTGATTCGTGGGACATTCGGCAGGGGATGGATGGCTACACCTTC; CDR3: CATSDSWDIRQGMDGYTF
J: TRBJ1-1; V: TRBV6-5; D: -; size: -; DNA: TGTGCCGCCGGGGTCGGGCCTATGAACACTGAAGCTTTCTTT; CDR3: CAAGVGPMNTEAFF
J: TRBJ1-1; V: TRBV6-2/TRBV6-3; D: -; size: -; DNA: TGTGCCAGCAGCCTAGACTTTGAAGCTTTCTTT; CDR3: CASSLDFEAFF
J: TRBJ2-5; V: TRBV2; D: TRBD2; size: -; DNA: TGTGCCAGCACCCTCCTAGGTCGGGGGGCCCAGTACTTC; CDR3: CASTLLGRGAQYF
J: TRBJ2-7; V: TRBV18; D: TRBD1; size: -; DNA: TGTGCCAGCTCCCGCGACAGGGTGTACGAGCAGTACTTC; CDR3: CASSRDRVYEQYF
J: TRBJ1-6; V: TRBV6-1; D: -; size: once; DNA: TGTGCCAGCAGTGAAGTGTGGTCTAAAAATTCACCCCTCCACTTT; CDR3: CASSEVWSKNSPLHF
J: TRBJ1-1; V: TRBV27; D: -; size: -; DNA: TGTGCCAGCAGTTTATGGGCCGGGATGGGGGCCACTGAAGCTTTCTTT; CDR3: CASSLWAGMGATEAFF
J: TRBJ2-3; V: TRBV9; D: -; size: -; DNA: TGTGCCAGCAGCGTCGAGGTGGGGGCCGCTTTAGCGGATACGCAGTATTTT; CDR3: CASSVEVGAALADTQYF
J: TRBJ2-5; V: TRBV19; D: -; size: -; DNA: TGTGCCAGTAGTATTCAGGGCGGAGAGACCCAGTACTTC; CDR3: CASSIQGGETQYF